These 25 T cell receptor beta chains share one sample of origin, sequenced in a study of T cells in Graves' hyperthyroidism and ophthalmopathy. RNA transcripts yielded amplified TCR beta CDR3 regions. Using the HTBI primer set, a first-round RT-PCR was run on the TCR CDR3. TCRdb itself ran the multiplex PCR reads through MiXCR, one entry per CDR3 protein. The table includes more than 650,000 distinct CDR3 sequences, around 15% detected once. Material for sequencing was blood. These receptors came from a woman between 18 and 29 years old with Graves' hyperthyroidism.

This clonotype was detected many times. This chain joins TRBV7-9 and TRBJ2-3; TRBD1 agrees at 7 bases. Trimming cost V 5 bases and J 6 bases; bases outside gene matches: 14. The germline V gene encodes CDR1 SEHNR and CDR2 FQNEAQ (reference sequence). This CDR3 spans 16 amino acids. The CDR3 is CASSDVGTAPWDTQYF. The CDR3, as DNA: TGTGCCAGCAGCGACGTGGGGACAGCTCCTTGGGATACGCAGTATTTT.

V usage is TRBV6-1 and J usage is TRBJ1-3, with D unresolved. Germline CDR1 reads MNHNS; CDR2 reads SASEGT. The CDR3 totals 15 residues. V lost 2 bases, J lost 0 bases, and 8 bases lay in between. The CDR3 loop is CASSERVLSGNTIYF. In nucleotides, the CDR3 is TGTGCCAGCAGTGAACGGGTCCTCTCTGGAAACACCATATATTTT.

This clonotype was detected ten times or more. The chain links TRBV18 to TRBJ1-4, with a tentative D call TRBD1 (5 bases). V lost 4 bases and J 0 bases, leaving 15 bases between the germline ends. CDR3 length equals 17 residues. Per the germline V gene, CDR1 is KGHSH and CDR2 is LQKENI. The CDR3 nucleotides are TGTGCCAGCTCACTGAGAAGGCCACAGGCAACTAATGAAAAACTGTTTTTT. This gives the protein CASSLRRPQATNEKLFF.

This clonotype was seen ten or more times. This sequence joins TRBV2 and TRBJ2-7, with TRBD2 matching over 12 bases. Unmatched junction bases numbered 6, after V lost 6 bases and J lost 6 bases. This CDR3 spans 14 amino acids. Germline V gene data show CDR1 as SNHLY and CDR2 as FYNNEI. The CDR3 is CASRPGLAGLEQYF. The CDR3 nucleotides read TGTGCCAGCAGGCCGGGACTAGCGGGCCTCGAGCAGTACTTC.

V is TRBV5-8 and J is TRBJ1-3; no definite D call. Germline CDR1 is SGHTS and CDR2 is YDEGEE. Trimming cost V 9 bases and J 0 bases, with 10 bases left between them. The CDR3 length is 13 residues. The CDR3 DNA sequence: TGTGCCACCGAGGACTTCTCTGGAAACACCATATATTTT. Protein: CATEDFSGNTIYF.

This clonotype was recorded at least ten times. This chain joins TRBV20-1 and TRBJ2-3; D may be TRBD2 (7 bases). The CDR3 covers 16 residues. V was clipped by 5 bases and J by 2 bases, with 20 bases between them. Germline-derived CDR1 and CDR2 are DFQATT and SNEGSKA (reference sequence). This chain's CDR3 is CSALLRAGASTDTQYF. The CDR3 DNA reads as TGCAGTGCTCTTCTTCGGGCGGGGGCTTCCACAGATACGCAGTATTTT.

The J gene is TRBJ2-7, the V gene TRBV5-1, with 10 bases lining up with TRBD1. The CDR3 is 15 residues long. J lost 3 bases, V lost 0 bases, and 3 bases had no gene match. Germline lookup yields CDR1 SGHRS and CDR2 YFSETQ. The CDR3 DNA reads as TGCGCCAGCAGCTTGGCAAGGACAGGGGGCTACGAGCAGTACTTC. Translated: CASSLARTGGYEQYF.

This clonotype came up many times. The CDR3 region has the DNA TGTGCCAGCAGCTTACGGCTAGCGGAGGTGGGCTACGAGCAGTACTTC. It yields the protein CASSLRLAEVGYEQYF. The chain is built from TRBV11-2 and TRBJ2-7; 7 bases match TRBD2. The CDR3 consists of 16 residues. The germline V gene encodes CDR1 SGHAT and CDR2 FQNNGV. The V and J ends lost 2 bases and 3 bases, in that order; junction bases with no gene match: 10.

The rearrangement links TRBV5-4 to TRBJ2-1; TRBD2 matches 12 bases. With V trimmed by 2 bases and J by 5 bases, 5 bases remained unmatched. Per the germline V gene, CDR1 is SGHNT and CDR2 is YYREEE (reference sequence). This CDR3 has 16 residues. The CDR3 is CASSFSRLAGDNEQFF. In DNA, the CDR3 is TGTGCCAGCAGCTTCAGTAGACTAGCGGGGGACAATGAGCAGTTCTTC.

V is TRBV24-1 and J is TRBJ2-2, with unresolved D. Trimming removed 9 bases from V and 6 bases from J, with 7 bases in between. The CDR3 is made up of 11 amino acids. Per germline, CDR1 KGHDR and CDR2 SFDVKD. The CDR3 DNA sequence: TGTGCCACCGGGGTATCCGGGGAGCTGTTTTTT. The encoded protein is CATGVSGELFF.

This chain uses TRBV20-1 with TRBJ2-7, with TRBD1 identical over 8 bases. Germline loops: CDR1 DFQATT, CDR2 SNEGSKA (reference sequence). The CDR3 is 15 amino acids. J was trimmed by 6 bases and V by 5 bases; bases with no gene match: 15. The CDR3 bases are TGCAGTGCTCCAATTGGGCGGACAGGGCTCGGCGAGCAGTACTTC. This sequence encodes CSAPIGRTGLGEQYF.

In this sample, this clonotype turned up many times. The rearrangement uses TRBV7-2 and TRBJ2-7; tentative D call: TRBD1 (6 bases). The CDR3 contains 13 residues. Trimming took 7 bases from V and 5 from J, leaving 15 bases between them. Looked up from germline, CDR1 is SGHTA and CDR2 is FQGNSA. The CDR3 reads CASNHRAVDEQYF. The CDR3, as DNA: TGTGCCAGCAACCACAGGGCGGTGGACGAGCAGTACTTC.

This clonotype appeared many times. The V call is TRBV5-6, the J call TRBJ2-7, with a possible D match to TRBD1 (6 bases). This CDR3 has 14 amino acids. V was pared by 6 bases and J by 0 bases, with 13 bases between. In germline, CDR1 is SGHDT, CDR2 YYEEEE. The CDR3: CASTNSDSSYEQYF. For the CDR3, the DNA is TGTGCCAGCACCAATTCGGACAGCTCCTACGAGCAGTACTTC.

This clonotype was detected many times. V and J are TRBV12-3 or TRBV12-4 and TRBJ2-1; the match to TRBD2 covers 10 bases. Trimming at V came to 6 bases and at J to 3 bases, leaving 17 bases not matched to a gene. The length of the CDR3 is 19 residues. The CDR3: CASSPLGAASGSIYNEQFF. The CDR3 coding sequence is TGTGCCAGCAGCCCCCTGGGCGCTGCTAGCGGGAGTATCTACAATGAGCAGTTCTTC.

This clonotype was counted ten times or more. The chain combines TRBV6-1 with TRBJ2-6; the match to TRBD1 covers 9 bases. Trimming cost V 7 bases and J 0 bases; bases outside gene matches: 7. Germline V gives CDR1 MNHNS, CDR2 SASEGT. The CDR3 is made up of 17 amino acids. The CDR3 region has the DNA TGTGCCAGCACTGGACAGGGGTTCGGCTCTGGGGCCAACGTCCTGACTTTC. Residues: CASTGQGFGSGANVLTF.

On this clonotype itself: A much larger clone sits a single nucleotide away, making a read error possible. CDR3 sequence (DNA): TGTGCCAGCAGTCCGCGGACAGGGGTTTATAGCAATCAGCCCCAGCGTTTT. It specifies CASSPRTGVYSNQPQRF. The chain combines TRBV28 with TRBJ1-5, with 9 bases matching TRBD1. Germline V gene sequence: CDR1 MDHEN, CDR2 SYDVKM. This CDR3 is built from 17 residues.

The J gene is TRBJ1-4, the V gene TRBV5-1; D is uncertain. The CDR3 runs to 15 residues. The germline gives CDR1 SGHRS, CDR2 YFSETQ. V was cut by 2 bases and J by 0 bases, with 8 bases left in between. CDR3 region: CASSFGRSTNEKLFF. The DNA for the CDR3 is TGCGCCAGCAGCTTTGGGAGGTCAACTAATGAAAAACTGTTTTTT.

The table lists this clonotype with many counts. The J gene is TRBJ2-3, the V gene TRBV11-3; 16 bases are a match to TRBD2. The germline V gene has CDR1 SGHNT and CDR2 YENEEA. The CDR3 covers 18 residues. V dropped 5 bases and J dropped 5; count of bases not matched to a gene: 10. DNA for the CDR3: TGTGCCAGCAGCACGGGACTAGCGGGAGGGCCGAATCAAGATACGCAGTATTTT. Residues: CASSTGLAGGPNQDTQYF. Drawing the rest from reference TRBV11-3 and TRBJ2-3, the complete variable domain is EAGVVQSPRYKIIEKKQPVAFWCNPISGHNTLYWYLQNLGQGPELLIRYENEEAVDDSQLPKDRFSAERLKGVDSTLKIQPAELGDSAVYLCASSTGLAGGPNQDTQYFGPGTRLTVL.

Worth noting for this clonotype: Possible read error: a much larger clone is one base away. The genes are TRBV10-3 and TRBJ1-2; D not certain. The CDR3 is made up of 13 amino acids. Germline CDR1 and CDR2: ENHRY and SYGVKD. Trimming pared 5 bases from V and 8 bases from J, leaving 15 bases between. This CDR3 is CAISYSRLGGYTF. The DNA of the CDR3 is TGTGCCATCAGTTACAGCAGGCTTGGAGGCTACACCTTC.

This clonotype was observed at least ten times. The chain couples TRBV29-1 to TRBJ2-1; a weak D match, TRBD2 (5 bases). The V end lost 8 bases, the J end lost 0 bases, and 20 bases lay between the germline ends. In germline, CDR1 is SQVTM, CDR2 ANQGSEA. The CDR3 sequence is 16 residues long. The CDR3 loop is CSTQTSGVSSYNEQFF. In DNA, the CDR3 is TGCAGCACCCAAACAAGCGGAGTGAGCTCCTACAATGAGCAGTTCTTC.

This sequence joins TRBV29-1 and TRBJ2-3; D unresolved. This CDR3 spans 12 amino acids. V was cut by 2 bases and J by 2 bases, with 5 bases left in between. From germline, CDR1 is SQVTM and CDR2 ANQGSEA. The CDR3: CSVEPNTDTQYF. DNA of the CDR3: TGCAGCGTTGAACCCAACACAGATACGCAGTATTTT.

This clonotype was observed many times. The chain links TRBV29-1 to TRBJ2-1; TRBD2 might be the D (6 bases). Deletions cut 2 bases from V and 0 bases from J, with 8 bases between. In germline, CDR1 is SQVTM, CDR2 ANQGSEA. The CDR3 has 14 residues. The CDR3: CSVELAFSYNEQFF. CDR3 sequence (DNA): TGCAGCGTTGAACTAGCGTTCTCCTACAATGAGCAGTTCTTC.

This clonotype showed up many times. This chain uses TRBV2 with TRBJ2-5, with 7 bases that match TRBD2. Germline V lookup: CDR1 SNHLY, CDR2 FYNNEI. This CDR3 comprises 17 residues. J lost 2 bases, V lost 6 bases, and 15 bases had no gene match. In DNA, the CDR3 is TGTGCCAGCAGGAGGGGCGGGCTAGCGGCACAACAAGAGACCCAGTACTTC. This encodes CASRRGGLAAQQETQYF.

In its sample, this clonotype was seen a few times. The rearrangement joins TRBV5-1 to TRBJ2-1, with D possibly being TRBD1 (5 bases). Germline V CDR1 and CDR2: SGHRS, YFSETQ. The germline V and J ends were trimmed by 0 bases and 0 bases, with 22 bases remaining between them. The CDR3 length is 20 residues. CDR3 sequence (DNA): TGCGCCAGCAGCTTGGACACAGGATGGGGCGACTTAAGCTCCTACAATGAGCAGTTCTTC. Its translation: CASSLDTGWGDLSSYNEQFF.

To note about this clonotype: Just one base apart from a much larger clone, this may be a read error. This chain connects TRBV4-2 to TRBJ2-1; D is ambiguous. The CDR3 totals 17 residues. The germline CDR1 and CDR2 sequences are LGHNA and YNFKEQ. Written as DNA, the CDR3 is TGTGCCGGCAGCCAAGAAGCTGCGACTTTTTCCTACAATGAGCAGTTCTTC. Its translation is CAGSQEAATFSYNEQFF.